This passage covers 30 T cell receptor beta chains from one sample sequenced in a study of identical twins. TCRdb re-derived calls from the 5' RACE reads in MiXCR, one entry per CDR3 protein. The sample has some 1,700,000 distinct CDR3 sequences; 25% to 35% are singletons. The sequenced sample consisted of cord blood. Receptor source: a newborn girl in good health.

This clonotype showed up just a few times. The chain carries TRBV7-9 and TRBJ2-7; 7 nucleotides agree with TRBD2. Per germline, CDR1 SEHNR and CDR2 FQNEAQ (reference sequence). This CDR3 is 16 amino acids long. The V segment lost 3 bases and the J segment 3 bases; nucleotides outside the gene matches: 11. The DNA for the CDR3 is TGTGCCAGCAGCTTTGTTCGAGCGGGGAGTCACTACGAGCAGTACTTC. Translating gives CASSFVRAGSHYEQYF.

The chain carries TRBV6-6 and TRBJ1-1; maybe TRBD1 (6 bases). Trimming left V 6 bases short and J 2 bases short, with 16 bases between. Germline V gives CDR1 MNHNY, CDR2 SVGAGI (reference sequence). This CDR3 contains 15 residues. CDR3 bases: TGTGCCAGCAGATACGAGAGGGACATAAACACTGAAGCTTTCTTT. It codes for CASRYERDINTEAFF.

The chain joins TRBV6-2 or TRBV6-3 to TRBJ1-2; TRBD1 matches 9 bases. Per germline, CDR1 MNHEY and CDR2 SVGEGT. The CDR3 is 16 residues long. With V trimmed by 8 bases and J by 4 bases, 14 bases remained unmatched. The CDR3 sequence is CASGPPPGQGSYGYTF. The CDR3 DNA reads TGTGCCAGCGGTCCTCCTCCGGGACAGGGAAGCTATGGCTACACCTTC.

The V and J genes are TRBV20-1 and TRBJ2-3; 11 bases are shared with TRBD2. This CDR3 spans 16 amino acids. Per germline, CDR1 DFQATT and CDR2 SNEGSKA (reference sequence). The V segment lost 0 bases and the J segment 4 bases; nucleotides outside the gene matches: 6. CDR3 protein: CSAREDLAGGADTQYF. For the CDR3, the DNA is TGCAGTGCTAGAGAAGATCTAGCGGGAGGTGCAGATACGCAGTATTTT.

As for this clonotype: A read error may be the cause here, since a much bigger clone is one base away. This chain links TRBV14 with TRBJ1-5; the D is unclear. This CDR3 region has 13 residues. In germline, CDR1 is SGHDN, CDR2 FVKESK. The V and J ends lost 2 bases and 2 bases respectively, with 4 bases between them. CDR3 bases: TGTGCCAGCAGCCAACATGGCAATCAGCCCCAGCATTTT. Protein: CASSQHGNQPQHF.

The V and J genes are TRBV20-1 and TRBJ1-4; TRBD1 might be the D (5 bases). Per germline, CDR1 DFQATT and CDR2 SNEGSKA (reference sequence). The CDR3 has 15 amino acids. V dropped 0 bases and J dropped 7 bases, with 15 bases sitting between them. The CDR3 here is CSARDRKGRGEKLFF. For the CDR3, the DNA is TGCAGTGCTAGAGATCGTAAGGGGCGGGGTGAAAAACTGTTTTTT.

The V call is TRBV13, the J call TRBJ2-7; 8 bases are a match to TRBD2. Germline loops: CDR1 PRHDT, CDR2 FYEKMQ (reference sequence). The CDR3 is made up of 15 amino acids. J was trimmed by 4 bases and V by 4 bases; bases with no gene match: 9. CDR3 residues: CASSSAGTSNYEQYF. CDR3 DNA sequence: TGTGCCAGCAGCTCTGCCGGGACTAGTAATTACGAGCAGTACTTC.

Concerning this clonotype itself: This clone may be a read error of a much larger clone one base away. The J gene is TRBJ2-3, the V gene TRBV7-9, with TRBD2 matching 12 bases. In germline, CDR1 is SEHNR, CDR2 FQNEAQ (reference sequence). The CDR3 length is 16 residues. CDR3 DNA: TGTGTCAGCAGCGCCGGGACTAGCGGGAGCACAGATACGCAGTATTTT. This gives the protein CVSSAGTSGSTDTQYF.

The chain carries TRBV6-2 or TRBV6-3 and TRBJ1-5, with TRBD1 identical over 8 bases. The CDR3 length is 17 residues. The V segment lost 2 bases and the J segment 5 bases; nucleotides outside the gene matches: 11. Per the germline V gene, CDR1 is MNHEY and CDR2 is SVGEGT. CDR3 sequence (DNA): TGTGCCAGCAGTTACCCCCGACAGGGGCGAAAATATCAGCCCCAGCATTTT. Translating gives CASSYPRQGRKYQPQHF.

In regard to this clonotype: A junction boundary mismatches the germline segment, possibly from a read error. The chain couples TRBV29-1 to TRBJ2-7; D not resolved. Germline CDR1 and CDR2: SQVTM and ANQGSEA. The CDR3 covers 12 residues. The CDR3 region has the DNA TGCGGCGTTATCGGATGGGACTACGAGCAGTACTTC. It encodes CGVIGWDYEQYF.

This chain connects TRBV12-5 to TRBJ1-1; the D gene is possibly TRBD1 (6 bases). The CDR3 contains 14 residues. CDR1 is LGHNT, CDR2 FRNRAP, per germline. The V and J ends lost 3 bases and 4 bases respectively, with 12 bases between them. The CDR3 region is CASGFNTGSTEAFF. The CDR3 DNA follows: TGTGCTAGTGGTTTCAACACAGGGAGCACTGAAGCTTTCTTT.

This clonotype showed up just a few times. This rearrangement joins TRBV20-1 to TRBJ2-7, with no clear D. The CDR3 has 12 residues. Per the germline V gene, CDR1 is DFQATT and CDR2 is SNEGSKA (reference sequence). V lost 2 bases and J 2 bases, leaving 7 bases between the germline ends. The CDR3 sequence is CSARFSAYEQYF. CDR3 in DNA: TGCAGTGCTAGATTTTCGGCCTACGAGCAGTACTTC.

This clonotype has more than one count but fewer than ten. V is TRBV4-1 and J is TRBJ1-6; D not certain. The germline V gene encodes CDR1 MGHRA and CDR2 YSYEKL. This CDR3 comprises 15 residues. V shed 4 bases and J shed 6 bases, with 13 bases lying between them. The CDR3 loop reads CASSRYRGVNSPLHF. The CDR3 nucleotides read TGCGCCAGCAGCCGCTACAGAGGCGTTAATTCACCCCTCCACTTT.

Only a few counts were recorded for this clonotype. The J gene is TRBJ1-5, the V gene TRBV6-2 or TRBV6-3, with D unclear. V dropped 6 bases and J dropped 2 bases, with 8 bases sitting between them. The germline CDR1 and CDR2 sequences are MNHEY and SVGEGT. CDR3 length equals 13 residues. CDR3 sequence: CASSNNGNQPQHF. In DNA, the CDR3 is TGTGCCAGCAGCAACAATGGCAATCAGCCCCAGCATTTT.

V is TRBV25-1 and J is TRBJ1-2; weak D call: TRBD1 (5 bases). Between the trimmed V and J ends, which lost 1 base and 7 bases, there was a span of 10 bases. The germline CDR1 and CDR2 sequences are MGHDK and SYGVNS. This CDR3 is 13 amino acids long. The CDR3, as DNA: TGTGCCAGCAGTGAATTGGCAGGGTTTGGCTACACCTTC. Its translation is CASSELAGFGYTF.

This clonotype was counted between two and nine times. The CDR3 DNA reads as TGTGCCAGCAGCCCCCATGTCGGGGAGGCGGATACGCAGTATTTT. Its translation is CASSPHVGEADTQYF. The V and J genes are TRBV3-1 and TRBJ2-3; D is possibly TRBD2 (6 bases). Trimming removed 4 bases at V and 6 bases at J, with 17 bases between. This CDR3 region has 15 residues. Germline V gene sequence: CDR1 LGHDT, CDR2 YNNKEL (reference sequence).

This clonotype was counted only a few times. The chain employs TRBV27 and TRBJ2-4, with 8 bases lining up with TRBD1. CDR3 size: 13 residues. The V gene end was trimmed by 1 base and the J gene end by 13 bases; junction bases not matched to a gene: 6. Germline CDR1 is MNHEY and CDR2 is SMNVEV (reference sequence). DNA of the CDR3: TGTGCCAGCAGTTTATTCGGGGACAGGTGGCAGTACTTC. It yields the protein CASSLFGDRWQYF.

There are many counts of this clonotype. The chain employs TRBV29-1 and TRBJ2-7; D gene unclear. V lost 0 bases to trimming and J lost 0 bases, with 15 bases between them. In germline, CDR1 is SQVTM, CDR2 ANQGSEA. The CDR3 sequence is 16 residues long. The CDR3 nucleotides read TGCAGCGTTGAAGAGAACCGCGGACGGTTCTCCTACGAGCAGTACTTC. Its translation is CSVEENRGRFSYEQYF.

This clonotype was recorded a few times. The chain uses TRBV20-1 and TRBJ2-5; D perhaps matches TRBD2 (5 bases). With 8 bases removed from V and 1 base from J, the gap between germline ends came to 11 bases. This CDR3 has 12 amino acids. Germline CDR1 reads DFQATT; CDR2 reads SNEGSKA (reference sequence). Here the CDR3 reads CSSKLGQETQYF. CDR3 nucleotides: TGCAGTTCAAAACTAGGCCAAGAGACCCAGTACTTC.

V gene TRBV7-9 combines with J gene TRBJ2-7, with D possibly TRBD2 on 6 matching bases. In germline, CDR1 is SEHNR, CDR2 FQNEAQ (reference sequence). This CDR3 has 14 residues. The V gene lost 7 bases and the J gene lost 3 bases, with 16 bases spanning the gap. In DNA, the CDR3 is TGTGCCAGCACCGGGCAGGAGGGCCGCTACGAGCAGTACTTC. This codes for CASTGQEGRYEQYF.

CDR3 sequence: CASSQTSWYLYYGYTF. Written as DNA, the CDR3 is TGCGCCAGCAGTCAAACTAGTTGGTACCTCTACTATGGCTACACCTTC. The chain recombines TRBV23-1 with TRBJ1-2, with D unclear. TRBV23-1 is noted as an ORF with a role that remains uncertain. The CDR3 extends over 16 amino acids. The ends were cut back, 2 bases at V and 3 bases at J, with 16 bases in the middle.

Ten or more counts support this clonotype. CDR3: CASSVAPTYGYTF. CDR3 DNA: TGTGCCAGCAGCGTGGCCCCAACCTATGGCTACACCTTC. V is TRBV11-2 and J is TRBJ1-2; no clear D. The CDR3 is 13 residues long. V dropped 5 bases and J dropped 4 bases, with 11 bases sitting between them. Germline V gives CDR1 SGHAT, CDR2 FQNNGV.

This clonotype was detected ten times or more. The J gene is TRBJ2-7, the V gene TRBV3-1; D tentatively reads TRBD1 or TRBD2 (6 bases each). V was pared by 4 bases and J by 4 bases, with 14 bases between. Germline V gives CDR1 LGHDT, CDR2 YNNKEL (reference sequence). The CDR3 is made up of 14 amino acids. CDR3 residues: CASSRRGRDYEQYF. The CDR3 DNA follows: TGTGCCAGCAGCCGTCGGGGGCGGGATTACGAGCAGTACTTC.

Only a few counts were recorded for this clonotype. J is TRBJ2-3 and V is TRBV5-6, with D possibly called TRBD1 or TRBD2 (5 bases each). This CDR3 spans 18 amino acids. Looked up from germline, CDR1 is SGHDT and CDR2 is YYEEEE. The ends were cut back, 4 bases at V and 3 bases at J, with 24 bases in the middle. CDR3 nucleotide sequence: TGTGCCAGCAGCAAGGACCCTCCCCCCGGGACGACTACAGATACGCAGTATTTT. It specifies CASSKDPPPGTTTDTQYF.

The chain has TRBV20-1 and TRBJ2-1; 7 bases match TRBD2. The DNA end favors TRBJ2-7, so the J call may be wrong. Germline CDR1 is DFQATT and CDR2 is SNEGSKA (reference sequence). The CDR3 has 15 residues. CDR3 nucleotides: TGCAGTGCTAGTGGGCGGGAGATCTACTACAATGAGCAGTACTTC. Its translation: CSASGREIYYNEQYF.

The chain uses TRBV6-6 and TRBJ1-1, with 9 bases lining up with TRBD1. The CDR3 is made up of 17 amino acids. The V and J ends lost 5 bases and 4 bases, in that order; junction bases with no gene match: 14. Per the germline V gene, CDR1 is MNHNY and CDR2 is SVGAGI (reference sequence). The DNA of the CDR3 is TGTGCCAGCAGTCAAACGAACAGGGGGCTGAGGCCCACTGAAGCTTTCTTT. It translates to CASSQTNRGLRPTEAFF.

This clonotype has ten or more counts. V usage is TRBV28 and J usage is TRBJ2-5, with 11 bases fitting TRBD2. The V and J ends lost 6 bases and 4 bases, in that order; junction bases with no gene match: 10. The length of the CDR3 is 16 residues. Per the germline V gene, CDR1 is MDHEN and CDR2 is SYDVKM. The CDR3 DNA follows: TGTGCCAGCAGCTTACCTACTAGCGGGAGAGGAGAGACCCAGTACTTC. This codes for CASSLPTSGRGETQYF.

The chain links TRBV20-1 to TRBJ1-2, with 7 bases lining up with TRBD1. V was pared by 3 bases and J by 5 bases, with 6 bases of the junction left unmatched. The CDR3 runs 13 residues. Germline V gene data show CDR1 as DFQATT and CDR2 as SNEGSKA (reference sequence). The CDR3 DNA reads TGCAGTGCTAGCGCCGGGACAGCTTATGGCTACACCTTC. Its protein is CSASAGTAYGYTF.

This clonotype has more than one count but fewer than ten. J is TRBJ2-7 and V is TRBV11-2; D is perhaps TRBD2 (6 bases). CDR1 and CDR2 from the germline V gene are SGHAT and FQNNGV. Trimming took off 5 bases at V and 2 bases at J, with 16 bases between the two ends. There are 15 residues in the CDR3. As DNA, the CDR3 is TGTGCCAGCAGCCTGCGACTAGTTAGCGCCTACGAGCAGTACTTC. Translation gives CASSLRLVSAYEQYF.

This chain links TRBV2 with TRBJ2-1; D is perhaps TRBD1 or TRBD2 (5 bases each). CDR1 is SNHLY, CDR2 FYNNEI, per germline. This CDR3 has 15 amino acids. V was shortened by 0 bases and J by 3 bases, with 9 bases between the two germline ends. CDR3 amino acids: CASSEAGVFYNEQFF. DNA of the CDR3: TGTGCCAGCAGTGAAGCGGGGGTTTTCTACAATGAGCAGTTCTTC.